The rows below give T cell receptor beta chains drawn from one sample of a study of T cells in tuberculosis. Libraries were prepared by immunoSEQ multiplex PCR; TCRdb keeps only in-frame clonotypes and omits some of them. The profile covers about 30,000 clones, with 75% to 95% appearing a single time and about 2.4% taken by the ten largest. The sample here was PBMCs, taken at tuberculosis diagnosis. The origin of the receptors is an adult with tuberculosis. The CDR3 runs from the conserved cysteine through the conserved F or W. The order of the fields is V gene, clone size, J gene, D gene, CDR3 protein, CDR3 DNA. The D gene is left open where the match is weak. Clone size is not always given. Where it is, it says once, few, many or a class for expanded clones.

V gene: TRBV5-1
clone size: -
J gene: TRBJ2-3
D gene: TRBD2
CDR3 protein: CASSQTSGATSTDTQYF
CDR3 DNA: TGCGCCAGCAGCCAGACTAGCGGGGCGACTAGCACAGATACGCAGTATTTT

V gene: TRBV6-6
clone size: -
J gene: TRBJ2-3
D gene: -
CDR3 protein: CASRRGAGAGTDTQYF
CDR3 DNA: TGTGCCAGCAGACGAGGCGCGGGGGCCGGCACAGATACGCAGTATTTT

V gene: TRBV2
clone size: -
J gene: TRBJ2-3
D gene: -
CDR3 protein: CANSLGTDTQYF
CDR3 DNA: TGTGCCAACAGCCTCGGCACAGATACGCAGTATTTT

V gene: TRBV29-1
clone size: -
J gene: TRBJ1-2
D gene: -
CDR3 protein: CSVVDWAYGYTF
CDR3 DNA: TGCAGCGTTGTAGACTGGGCCTATGGCTACACCTTC

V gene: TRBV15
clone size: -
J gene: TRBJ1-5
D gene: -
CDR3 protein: CATSRSPGVSNQPQHF
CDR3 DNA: TGTGCCACCAGCAGAAGCCCAGGGGTTAGCAATCAGCCCCAGCATTTT

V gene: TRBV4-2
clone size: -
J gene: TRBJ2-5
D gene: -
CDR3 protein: CASSLGGSGETQYF
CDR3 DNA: TGTGCCAGCAGCCTTGGGGGGTCGGGGGAGACCCAGTACTTC

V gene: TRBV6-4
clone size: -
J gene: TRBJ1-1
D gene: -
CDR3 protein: CASSDSIGGGTEAFF
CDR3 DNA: TGTGCCAGCAGTGACTCGATAGGGGGGGGCACTGAAGCTTTCTTT

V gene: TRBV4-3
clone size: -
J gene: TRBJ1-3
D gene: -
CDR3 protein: CASSQALISGNTIYF
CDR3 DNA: TGCGCCAGCAGCCAAGCCCTTATCTCTGGAAACACCATATATTTT

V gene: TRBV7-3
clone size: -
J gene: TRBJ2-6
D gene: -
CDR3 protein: CASSLSGSGANVLTF
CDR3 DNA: TGTGCCAGCAGCTTATCGGGCTCTGGGGCCAACGTCCTGACTTTC

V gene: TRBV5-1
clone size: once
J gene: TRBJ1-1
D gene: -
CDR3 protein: CASSLVSPLSAFF
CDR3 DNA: TGCGCCAGCAGCTTGGTTTCCCCTCTTTCAGCTTTCTTT

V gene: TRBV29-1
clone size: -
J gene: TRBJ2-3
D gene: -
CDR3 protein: CSVAGELTDTQYF
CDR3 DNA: TGCAGCGTTGCGGGAGAACTCACAGATACGCAGTATTTT